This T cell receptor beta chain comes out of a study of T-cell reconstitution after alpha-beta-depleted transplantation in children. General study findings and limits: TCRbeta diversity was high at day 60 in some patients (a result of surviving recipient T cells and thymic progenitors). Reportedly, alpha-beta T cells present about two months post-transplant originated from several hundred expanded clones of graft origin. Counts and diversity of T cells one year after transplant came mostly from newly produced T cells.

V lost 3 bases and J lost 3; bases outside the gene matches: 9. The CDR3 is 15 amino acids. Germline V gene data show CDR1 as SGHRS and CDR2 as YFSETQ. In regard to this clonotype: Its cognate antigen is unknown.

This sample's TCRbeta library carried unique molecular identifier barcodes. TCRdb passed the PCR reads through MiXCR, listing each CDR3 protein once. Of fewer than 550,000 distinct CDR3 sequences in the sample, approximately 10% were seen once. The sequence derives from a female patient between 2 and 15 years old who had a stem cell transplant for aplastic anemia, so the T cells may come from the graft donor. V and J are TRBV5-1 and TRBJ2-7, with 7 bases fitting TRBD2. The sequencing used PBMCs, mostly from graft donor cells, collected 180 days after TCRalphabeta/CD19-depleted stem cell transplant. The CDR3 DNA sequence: TGCGCCAGCAGCTGGGCCCCTAGCGGTAACTACGAGCAGTACTTC. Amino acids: CASSWAPSGNYEQYF.